The 23 T cell receptor beta chains below all came from one sample that was sequenced in a study of early T cells in non-severe SARS-CoV-2 infection. TCRdb fed the 5' RACE reads into MiXCR, producing one record per CDR3 protein. The sample has around 99,000 distinct CDR3 sequences, around 16% seen once. The specimen comprised whole blood, sampled at baseline. The receptors were sampled from an adult who was a healthcare worker with PCR-confirmed SARS-CoV-2 infection or an uninfected control (not recorded which).

The sample holds many counts of this clonotype. This chain connects TRBV2 to TRBJ2-7, with D possibly being TRBD1 or TRBD2 (5 bases each). V gave up 5 bases and J gave up 5 bases, with 19 bases separating them. CDR3 length: 15 amino acids. Looked up from germline, CDR1 is SNHLY and CDR2 is FYNNEI. CDR3: CASSRWRQGRNEQYF. CDR3 bases: TGTGCCAGCAGTAGGTGGAGGCAGGGTCGAAACGAGCAGTACTTC.

This clonotype was counted ten times or more. V and J are TRBV29-1 and TRBJ2-3; TRBD2 matches 13 bases. The ends lost 6 bases at V and 6 bases at J; junction bases unmatched: 3. Germline-derived CDR1 and CDR2 are SQVTM and ANQGSEA. The CDR3 has 13 amino acids. This CDR3 reads CSVGTSGKDTQYF. Here the CDR3 DNA reads TGCAGCGTCGGGACTAGCGGGAAGGATACGCAGTATTTT.

V usage is TRBV12-3 or TRBV12-4 and J usage is TRBJ1-6; possibly TRBD1 for D (5 bases). Trimming removed 6 bases at V and 3 bases at J, with 9 bases between. The CDR3 has 14 amino acids. The CDR3 DNA reads as TGTGCCAGCAGGGGACGGTTCTATAATTCACCCCTCCACTTT. Translated, it gives CASRGRFYNSPLHF.

This clonotype was recorded a few times. The rearrangement joins TRBV6-1 to TRBJ2-1, with TRBD2 matching 8 bases. Germline lookup yields CDR1 MNHNS and CDR2 SASEGT. The CDR3 consists of 16 residues. The J segment lost 1 base and the V segment lost 4 bases, leaving 6 bases of the junction unmatched. The CDR3 DNA reads TGTGCCAGCAGTGGGGGGACTAGTTTTTCCTACAATGAGCAGTTCTTC. This encodes CASSGGTSFSYNEQFF.

This chain uses TRBV12-3 or TRBV12-4 with TRBJ1-2; 9 nucleotides align to TRBD1. The CDR3 covers 13 residues. V lost 2 bases to trimming and J lost 13 bases; unmatched junction nucleotides: 8. DNA of the CDR3: TGTGCCAGCAGTTTATCGACAGGGGGTGCGCCCACCTTC. Its translation: CASSLSTGGAPTF.

This clonotype showed up many times. This rearrangement joins TRBV9 to TRBJ2-7; D possibly corresponds to TRBD1 (6 bases). Germline values: CDR1 SGDLS, CDR2 YYNGEE. The ends were cut back, 4 bases at V and 2 bases at J, with 16 bases in the middle. This CDR3 has 15 residues. The CDR3 region is CASSPPLQGTYEQYF. The DNA for the CDR3 is TGTGCCAGCAGCCCCCCCCTACAGGGAACCTACGAGCAGTACTTC.

V is TRBV28 and J is TRBJ2-7; D unresolved. The V end lost 6 bases, the J end lost 3 bases, and 15 bases lay between the germline ends. This CDR3 spans 14 amino acids. CDR1 MDHEN and CDR2 SYDVKM come from the germline V gene. Here the CDR3 DNA reads TGTGCCAGCAGCACAGTGGCTGACGGCTACGAGCAGTACTTC. Translated, it gives CASSTVADGYEQYF.

This rearrangement joins TRBV10-1 to TRBJ1-1; 8 bases are shared with TRBD1. The trim removed 11 bases at V and 10 bases at J, leaving 0 bases unmatched. Germline values: CDR1 WNHNN, CDR2 SYGVQD (reference sequence). The CDR3 spans 8 residues. CDR3 nucleotide sequence: TGCGCCGGGACAGGAGCTTTCTTT. The encoded protein is CAGTGAFF.

With regard to this clonotype: An end of the junction does not agree with germline; a read error may underlie this. The J gene is TRBJ2-7, the V gene TRBV28; 9 bases are a match to TRBD2. Germline V lookup: CDR1 MDHEN, CDR2 SYDVKM. The CDR3 runs to 12 residues. In DNA form, the CDR3 reads TGTGCCAGCAGTTTCTGGAGTAGCGGGAGAGTGTTC. It encodes CASSFWSSGRVF.

This clonotype was observed a few times. The V gene is TRBV18, the J gene TRBJ1-1, with 7 bases that match TRBD1. Unmatched junction bases numbered 8, after V lost 2 bases and J lost 5 bases. The CDR3 runs to 15 residues. The V gene's germline CDR1 is KGHSH and CDR2 LQKENI. The chain's CDR3 is CASSPVAGGGTEAFF. Written as DNA, the CDR3 is TGTGCCAGCTCACCAGTAGCAGGGGGTGGGACTGAAGCTTTCTTT.

The table lists this clonotype with a few counts. The J gene is TRBJ1-4, the V gene TRBV3-1; 10 nucleotides line up with TRBD1. The CDR3 has 15 amino acids. Looked up from germline, CDR1 is LGHDT and CDR2 is YNNKEL (reference sequence). V lost 5 bases and J lost 9; bases outside the gene matches: 9. CDR3 DNA: TGTGCCAGCAGCTGGAGACGGGACAGGGGTAAAAAACTGTTTTTT. This gives the protein CASSWRRDRGKKLFF.

This rearrangement joins TRBV10-3 to TRBJ2-1; TRBD2 matches 12 bases. In germline, CDR1 is ENHRY, CDR2 SYGVKD. The CDR3 runs to 16 residues. V dropped 6 bases and J dropped 10; count of bases not matched to a gene: 13. CDR3 DNA sequence: TGTGCCATCAGCCCCGGGACTAGCGGGCCCGGGGGCGAGCAGTTCTTC. Encoded protein: CAISPGTSGPGGEQFF.

This clonotype was recorded many times. The chain carries TRBV27 and TRBJ1-1; D gene ambiguous. This CDR3 has 13 residues. Per germline, CDR1 MNHEY and CDR2 SMNVEV (reference sequence). Trimming took 6 bases from V and 2 from J, leaving 10 bases between them. CDR3 sequence: CASRGRLNTEAFF. The CDR3, as DNA: TGTGCCAGCAGGGGTCGGCTTAACACTGAAGCTTTCTTT.

The chain joins TRBV7-2 to TRBJ2-1; 10 nucleotides line up with TRBD2. The V gene end was trimmed by 1 base and the J gene end by 14 bases; junction bases not matched to a gene: 8. Germline CDR1 reads SGHTA; CDR2 reads FQGNSA. The CDR3 runs 14 residues. The CDR3 reads CASSLEASGSLEFF. The CDR3 DNA follows: TGTGCCAGCAGCTTAGAGGCTAGCGGGAGTCTGGAGTTCTTC.

This rearrangement joins TRBV12-3 or TRBV12-4 to TRBJ2-1; 8 positions agree with TRBD1. J was trimmed by 5 bases and V by 3 bases; bases with no gene match: 6. The CDR3 is made up of 15 amino acids. Here the CDR3 DNA reads TGTGCCAGCAGTTTCGACAGGGGCAGGAACAATGAGCAGTTCTTC. Translated, it gives CASSFDRGRNNEQFF.

This rearrangement joins TRBV28 to TRBJ2-7; 11 positions agree with TRBD2. V lost 7 bases to trimming and J lost 0 bases; unmatched junction nucleotides: 2. This CDR3 has 14 amino acids. Germline V gives CDR1 MDHEN, CDR2 SYDVKM. CDR3 loop: CASTGTSGSYEQYF. DNA for the CDR3: TGTGCCAGCACCGGGACTAGCGGCTCCTACGAGCAGTACTTC.

The V gene is TRBV20-1, the J gene TRBJ2-7; no clear D. CDR3 length equals 12 residues. V lost 5 bases and J 2 bases, leaving 10 bases between the germline ends. Germline V gene lookup returns CDR1 DFQATT and CDR2 SNEGSKA (reference sequence). CDR3 DNA: TGCAGTGCTGCTAGAGACCCCTACGAGCAGTACTTC. Translated, it gives CSAARDPYEQYF.

This chain uses TRBV28 with TRBJ2-7; TRBD1 might be the D (6 bases). The CDR3 sequence is 14 residues long. Germline CDR1 reads MDHEN; CDR2 reads SYDVKM. V lost 1 base and J lost 5, with 12 bases in between. The CDR3 protein is CASSLSGTPHEQYF. CDR3 nucleotide sequence: TGTGCCAGCAGTTTATCCGGGACACCCCACGAGCAGTACTTC.

This clonotype was counted only a few times. CDR3 sequence: CASSLAQGSEAFF. CDR3 in DNA: TGTGCCAGCAGCTTGGCCCAAGGGTCTGAAGCTTTCTTT. The V call is TRBV5-4, the J call TRBJ1-1; D unclear. V shed 0 bases and J shed 6 bases, with 9 bases lying between them. CDR1 is SGHNT, CDR2 YYREEE, per germline (reference sequence). The CDR3 length is 13 residues.

The J gene is TRBJ2-1, the V gene TRBV5-6; 10 bases are a match to TRBD2. V shed 4 bases and J 6 bases; nucleotides not matched to a gene: 7. CDR1 SGHDT and CDR2 YYEEEE come from the germline V gene. The CDR3 runs 15 residues. The CDR3 region has the DNA TGTGCCAGCAGCCCGCGGCCTAGCGGGAGCAATGAGCAGTTCTTC. Translation gives CASSPRPSGSNEQFF.

V usage is TRBV9 and J usage is TRBJ2-7; D call uncertain. Trimming pared 1 base from V and 2 bases from J, leaving 13 bases between. Germline CDR1 and CDR2: SGDLS and YYNGEE. This CDR3 spans 15 amino acids. The CDR3 DNA is TGTGCCAGCAGCGTATCGGGTAGCAATACCTACGAGCAGTACTTC. Protein product: CASSVSGSNTYEQYF.

This chain uses TRBV28 with TRBJ2-7; D is uncertain. Per the germline V gene, CDR1 is MDHEN and CDR2 is SYDVKM. The CDR3 sequence is 13 residues long. V lost 8 bases to trimming and J lost 4 bases, with 15 bases between them. For the CDR3, the DNA is TGTGCCAGCCGAAGATCGGCTGCTTACGAGCAGTACTTC. Encoded protein: CASRRSAAYEQYF.

This clonotype showed up just a few times. The chain uses TRBV3-1 and TRBJ2-7, with 9 bases identical to TRBD2. The CDR3 runs to 16 residues. The V segment lost 3 bases and the J segment 7 bases; nucleotides outside the gene matches: 13. The V gene's germline CDR1 is LGHDT and CDR2 YNNKEL (reference sequence). The CDR3, as DNA: TGTGCCAGCAGCCAGGGCCCAGCCTTAGCGGGAGAGGAGCAGTACTTC. It specifies CASSQGPALAGEEQYF.